This T cell receptor (beta chain) was sequenced during a study of T cells after yellow fever vaccination (dated by TCRdb to about 2019). In terms of the full investigation: The SMART-Seq v4 Ultra Low Input RNA kit was used to prepare libraries from fractions with low cell numbers. Bulk PBMC replicates and cell subsets were isolated from blood drawn at multiple timepoints before and after both primary and secondary immunization. Two healthy male donors made up the cohort, one aged 18 to 29 years and the other aged 30 to 40 years. To track T-cell clones before and after primary and booster YFV17D yellow fever vaccination, bulk TCR alpha and beta repertoires were sequenced longitudinally.

This clonotype came up a few times. It lacks a known antigen. No much larger clone is present one base from it, and per-base qualities are unavailable. TCR cDNA was made using 5'RACE template switching, a step that added a universal primer site and unique molecular identifiers. Priming for cDNA synthesis came from both the TCR alpha and TCR beta constant segments. Library amplification used two PCR steps, and the second PCR step added sample barcodes and sequencing adapters. Sequencing of libraries was done on Illumina HiSeq 2500 (2x100 bp) or NovaSeq (2x150 bp). Per the original workflow: MIGEC handled demultiplexing of reads and collapsing into UMI consensus sequences, while MiXCR performed V(D)J alignment. Vaccine-responding clonotypes were identified with edgeR using replicate PBMC samples, with FDR below 0.01 and a log2 fold change above 5 up to day 15 being required. CD4 or CD8 identity was assigned to each bulk clonotype according to whether the clonotype was present at higher abundance in the sequenced CD4 repertoire or the sequenced CD8 repertoire. TCRdb reanalyzed the raw reads on its own, using fastp at Q25 for trimming and MiXCR for clone calling, and kept in-frame beta chains. When rows share a CDR3 protein, they turn into one entry using the most common DNA and genes. TCRdb's processing, not the authors' own work, is the source of the V and J calls. This sample gives 550,000 to 750,000 distinct CDR3 sequences in total; approximately 12% of them show up just once. The ten most abundant clones make up roughly 13% of the sample.

The sample's treatment or condition label is to be understood as: live attenuated yellow fever vaccine strain. At each blood-draw timepoint, two biological replicates of bulk PBMCs were obtained. PBMCs were isolated from peripheral blood using a standard Ficoll-Paque protocol. TriZol was used to extract RNA from bulk PBMCs, from CD4 and CD8 fractions, and from dextramer-positive and dextramer-negative fractions. The study at large found these results: The secondary T-cell response was found to be weaker but faster than the primary response, with a peak reached on day 5 rather than on day 15. After the booster, most of the clones that had expanded following primary vaccination were detected again (about 95% of CD4 and around 88% of CD8), which suggests that memory was broadly maintained. Only two donors were included in the study, so the extent to which the findings can be generalized is limited. A small share of clonotypes was detected in both CD4 and CD8 compartments, with the overlap likely arising from convergent recombination. FACS-sorted repertoires could contain abundant contaminating clonotypes from the bulk population, so computational filtering was required.

The sequencing here drew on PBMCs, taken on the day of the yellow fever booster vaccination. This clonotype was obtained from a man in his thirties or forties who received the YFV17D yellow fever vaccine.

The nucleotides read TGCAGGGCCTCGGGCGGGTCTACTAGCACAGATACGCAGTATTTT. Its protein reads: CRASGGSTSTDTQYF. This receptor chain uses TRBV20-1 and TRBJ2-3; perhaps TRBD2 is the D gene, with 5 bases matching. CDR1 DFQATT and CDR2 SNEGSKA are derived from the germline V gene (reference sequence). Spanning cysteine to phenylalanine, the CDR3 consists of 15 amino acids. CDR3 DNA is the only sequence kept; it has 45 bases, read in frame from the first base.